One and the same sample provided the 27 T cell receptor beta chains below, sequenced in a study of blood T cell repertoires in COVID-19. Sequenced by immunoSEQ multiplex PCR; TCRdb stores in-frame clones only, minus some. The profile shows some 380,000 clones, approximately 89% of them singletons. Specimen: PBMCs or T cells enriched from blood (not recorded which). Source of these receptors: a man aged 25-40 years who had recovered from COVID-19.

This chain uses TRBV7-9 with TRBJ2-1; TRBD2 is a possible D gene (6 bases). V lost 5 bases and J 4 bases, leaving 6 bases between the germline ends. This CDR3 has 12 amino acids. Germline V CDR1 and CDR2: SEHNR, FQNEAQ (reference sequence). The CDR3 protein is CASSAGYNEQFF. The CDR3 bases are TGTGCCAGCAGCGCGGGGTACAATGAGCAGTTCTTC.

This clone was counted a single time. The J gene is TRBJ2-7, the V gene TRBV7-8; D is unclear. With 10 bases removed from V and 2 bases from J, the gap between germline ends came to 9 bases. Germline lookup yields CDR1 SGHVS and CDR2 FQNEAQ. The CDR3 extends over 11 amino acids. The CDR3 DNA reads TGTGCCACCATCGCGGCCTACGAGCAGTACTTC. Amino acid sequence: CATIAAYEQYF. Full variable domain (rest looked up from reference TRBV7-8 and TRBJ2-7): GAGVSQSPRYKVAKRGQDVALRCDPISGHVSLFWYQQALGQGPEFLTYFQNEAQLDKSGLPSDRFFAERPEGSVSTLKIQRTQQEDSAVYLCATIAAYEQYFGPGTRLTVT.

The chain uses TRBV6-2 or TRBV6-3 and TRBJ1-6; D gene ambiguous. Germline CDR1 MNHEY, CDR2 SVGEGT. Trimming stripped 2 bases from V and 4 bases from J, with 9 bases between. CDR3 length: 15 amino acids. The CDR3 DNA reads as TGTGCCAGCAGTTACGTCGGGGATTATAATTCACCCCTCCACTTT. It codes for CASSYVGDYNSPLHF.

On this clone: Other DNA sequences in this sample translate to the same CDR3. The rearrangement joins TRBV5-5 to TRBJ1-2; D might be TRBD1 (6 bases). V lost 0 bases and J lost 3, with 12 bases in between. The CDR3 consists of 15 residues. Germline-derived CDR1 and CDR2 are SGHKS and YYEKEE (reference sequence). CDR3: CASSLGQGIDYGYTF. The CDR3 DNA is TGTGCCAGCAGCTTGGGGCAGGGGATTGACTATGGCTACACCTTC. The complete variable domain, with remaining parts taken from reference TRBV5-5 and TRBJ1-2, reads DAGVTQSPTHLIKTRGQQVTLRCSPISGHKSVSWYQQVLGQGPQFIFQYYEKEERGRGNFPDRFSARQFPNYSSELNVNALLLGDSALYLCASSLGQGIDYGYTFGSGTRLTVV.

The chain couples TRBV7-2 to TRBJ1-2; perhaps TRBD1 as D (6 bases). Germline V gives CDR1 SGHTA, CDR2 FQGNSA. This CDR3 has 15 residues. Trimming stripped 2 bases from V and 6 bases from J, with 16 bases between. CDR3 amino acids: CASSLTAGSGDGYTF. The CDR3 region has the DNA TGTGCCAGCAGCTTAACGGCAGGGTCAGGGGATGGCTACACCTTC.

The chain has TRBV6-5 and TRBJ1-2, with D maybe TRBD1 (5 bases). V was clipped by 0 bases and J by 7 bases, with 15 bases between them. This CDR3 has 15 residues. Germline V gene lookup returns CDR1 MNHEY and CDR2 SVGAGI. The DNA of the CDR3 is TGTGCCAGCAGTTACTCGAGCCAGGGATATGGTGGCTACACCTTC. Amino acids: CASSYSSQGYGGYTF.

This sequence joins TRBV10-3 and TRBJ2-4; 7 nucleotides agree with TRBD2. The CDR3 length is 13 residues. The trim removed 6 bases at V and 5 bases at J, leaving 4 bases unmatched. Germline lookup yields CDR1 ENHRY and CDR2 SYGVKD. CDR3 DNA sequence: TGTGCCATCAGCAGCGGGATGGAAAACATTCAGTACTTC. Translation gives CAISSGMENIQYF.

The chain combines TRBV29-1 with TRBJ1-5; possible D gene TRBD1, 5 bases. Germline-derived CDR1 and CDR2 are SQVTM and ANQGSEA. This CDR3 is 15 amino acids long. Deletions cut 7 bases from V and 7 bases from J, with 23 bases between. In DNA, the CDR3 is TGCAGCGCCCGGCCGGTGGGGGGAATAAGGCAGCCCCAGCATTTT. The encoded protein is CSARPVGGIRQPQHF. The entire variable domain, with the rest obtained from reference TRBV29-1 and TRBJ1-5, is as follows: SAVISQKPSRDICQRGTSLTIQCQVDSQVTMMFWYRQQPGQSLTLIATANQGSEATYESGFVIDKFPISRPNLTFSTLTVSNMSPEDSSIYLCSARPVGGIRQPQHFGDGTRLSIL.

The genes are TRBV7-9 and TRBJ1-5; 7 nucleotides line up with TRBD1. In germline, CDR1 is SEHNR, CDR2 FQNEAQ (reference sequence). The CDR3 spans 15 residues. Trimming took 5 bases from V and 1 from J; bases not matched to a gene: 5. The CDR3 nucleotides read TGTGCCAGCAGCCGCACAGGGGAAAGCAATCAGCCCCAGCATTTT. As protein: CASSRTGESNQPQHF.

The rearrangement joins TRBV5-8 to TRBJ2-7; 7 nucleotides line up with TRBD2. The CDR3 sequence is 14 residues long. Looked up from germline, CDR1 is SGHTS and CDR2 is YDEGEE. The V segment lost 7 bases and the J segment 2 bases; nucleotides outside the gene matches: 9. The CDR3 DNA sequence: TGTGCCAGCGTTTGGGGGAGGGTTACCTACGAGCAGTACTTC. It encodes CASVWGRVTYEQYF.

The chain joins TRBV10-1 to TRBJ2-7; 9 bases match TRBD2. The V segment lost 6 bases and the J segment 1 base; nucleotides outside the gene matches: 7. CDR3 length: 15 residues. Germline CDR1 and CDR2: WNHNN and SYGVQD (reference sequence). CDR3 residues: CASSGGLAPSYEQYF. CDR3 nucleotide sequence: TGCGCCAGCAGCGGCGGACTAGCGCCGTCCTACGAGCAGTACTTC.

This clone has just a few counts. The chain links TRBV7-8 to TRBJ1-6; D gene uncertain. V was pared by 1 base and J by 4 bases, with 14 bases between. Germline lookup yields CDR1 SGHVS and CDR2 FQNEAQ. There are 17 residues in the CDR3. The CDR3: CASSLGGLTSYNSPLHF. CDR3 DNA sequence: TGTGCCAGCAGCTTAGGAGGATTAACAAGTTATAATTCACCCCTCCACTTT. The complete variable domain, with remaining parts taken from reference TRBV7-8 and TRBJ1-6, reads GAGVSQSPRYKVAKRGQDVALRCDPISGHVSLFWYQQALGQGPEFLTYFQNEAQLDKSGLPSDRFFAERPEGSVSTLKIQRTQQEDSAVYLCASSLGGLTSYNSPLHFGNGTRLTVT.

The J gene is TRBJ2-7, the V gene TRBV7-2; 10 positions match TRBD1. CDR1 is SGHTA, CDR2 FQGNSA, per germline. The CDR3 spans 14 residues. The V segment lost 6 bases and the J segment 2 bases; nucleotides outside the gene matches: 4. The CDR3 is CASSRTGGPYEQYF. The CDR3 DNA sequence: TGTGCCAGCAGTAGGACAGGGGGGCCCTACGAGCAGTACTTC.

The chain recombines TRBV19 with TRBJ2-1, with a possible D match to TRBD2 (6 bases). Trimming cost V 1 base and J 10 bases, with 11 bases left between them. The germline V gene encodes CDR1 LNHDA and CDR2 SQIVND (reference sequence). The CDR3 length is 13 residues. The CDR3 DNA sequence: TGTGCCAGTAGTATAGCAAGGAGCGGGGAGCAGTTCTTC. Residues: CASSIARSGEQFF.

The chain recombines TRBV27 with TRBJ2-5; 8 nucleotides align to TRBD2. The CDR3 is 15 amino acids. Germline V gene data show CDR1 as MNHEY and CDR2 as SMNVEV (reference sequence). V lost 5 bases, J lost 1 base, and 6 bases stayed unmatched. In DNA form, the CDR3 reads TGTGCCAGCAGTCCGGGACTAGTATTCCAAGAGACCCAGTACTTC. This translates into CASSPGLVFQETQYF.

The V call is TRBV5-1, the J call TRBJ1-1; 7 bases line up with TRBD1. The junction had 4 bases not matched to a gene; V was cut back by 0 bases and J by 2 bases. This CDR3 comprises 15 residues. Per germline, CDR1 SGHRS and CDR2 YFSETQ. This chain's CDR3 is CASSLDRGANTEAFF. In nucleotides, the CDR3 is TGCGCCAGCAGCTTGGACAGGGGTGCAAACACTGAAGCTTTCTTT.

The chain joins TRBV7-9 to TRBJ1-1; D gene unclear. The CDR3 is made up of 14 amino acids. The germline CDR1 and CDR2 sequences are SEHNR and FQNEAQ (reference sequence). V was shortened by 2 bases and J by 5 bases, with 12 bases between the two germline ends. The CDR3 loop is CASSLMQSGTEAFF. CDR3 coding DNA: TGTGCCAGCAGCTTAATGCAGAGCGGGACTGAAGCTTTCTTT.

J is TRBJ2-1 and V is TRBV27; no clear D. The CDR3 extends over 13 amino acids. V was trimmed by 1 base and J by 7 bases, leaving 8 bases between them. Germline V CDR1 and CDR2: MNHEY, SMNVEV (reference sequence). The CDR3 loop is CASSLLGPNEQFF. The CDR3 nucleotides read TGTGCCAGCAGTTTATTGGGCCCGAATGAGCAGTTCTTC.

The chain recombines TRBV16 with TRBJ2-7; D unclear. The V and J ends lost 0 bases and 0 bases respectively, with 6 bases between them. The CDR3 sequence is 14 residues long. Germline CDR1 and CDR2: KGHSY and FQNENV. CDR3 region: CASSQSTDSYEQYF. CDR3 DNA sequence: TGTGCCAGCAGCCAATCCACAGACTCCTACGAGCAGTACTTC.

This rearrangement joins TRBV19 to TRBJ1-1, with 10 bases fitting TRBD1. After removal of 3 bases from V and 0 bases from J, the junction contained 7 bases not matched to a gene. Germline assignment: CDR1 LNHDA and CDR2 SQIVND (reference sequence). This CDR3 is 17 amino acids long. The CDR3 loop is CASSIRDRGSLNTEAFF. The DNA of the CDR3 is TGTGCCAGTAGTATCAGGGACAGGGGTTCCCTGAACACTGAAGCTTTCTTT.

This clone was seen a few times. V gene TRBV30 combines with J gene TRBJ1-6; 10 nucleotides agree with TRBD1. The germline V gene has CDR1 GTSNPN and CDR2 SVGIG (reference sequence). This CDR3 is 14 amino acids long. The V segment lost 8 bases and the J segment 7 bases; nucleotides outside the gene matches: 8. DNA of the CDR3: TGTGCCAGCAAGGGACAGGGGAGGAATTCACCCCTCCACTTT. This encodes CASKGQGRNSPLHF.

This clone came up a few times. The rearrangement uses TRBV6-5 and TRBJ1-4; D call uncertain. Germline values: CDR1 MNHEY, CDR2 SVGAGI. V gave up 2 bases and J gave up 4 bases, with 8 bases separating them. The CDR3 has 14 residues. CDR3 loop: CASSYNGLNEKLFF. In DNA form, the CDR3 reads TGTGCCAGCAGTTACAACGGACTTAATGAAAAACTGTTTTTT.

The genes are TRBV4-3 and TRBJ2-3; the D is unclear. Trimming removed 4 bases from V and 3 bases from J, with 8 bases in between. Germline V gene sequence: CDR1 LGHNA, CDR2 YSLEER. The CDR3 has 13 amino acids. In nucleotides, the CDR3 is TGCGCCAGCAGCCGCCTATTGACAGATACGCAGTATTTT. Protein product: CASSRLLTDTQYF.

This clone appeared once. V gene TRBV6-5 combines with J gene TRBJ2-7; TRBD1 agrees at 9 bases. The CDR3 has 13 amino acids. Germline CDR1 reads MNHEY; CDR2 reads SVGAGI. V shed 6 bases and J 3 bases; nucleotides not matched to a gene: 3. The CDR3 DNA sequence: TGTGCCAGCAGGACAGGGGGGAACTACGAGCAGTACTTC. Its translation is CASRTGGNYEQYF.

This chain joins TRBV30 and TRBJ2-1; 10 bases map to TRBD2. J lost 6 bases, V lost 4 bases, and 9 bases had no gene match. In germline, CDR1 is GTSNPN, CDR2 SVGIG (reference sequence). The CDR3 extends over 15 amino acids. The chain's CDR3 is CAWKSPLAGANEQFF. CDR3 DNA: TGTGCCTGGAAGAGCCCTCTAGCGGGGGCCAATGAGCAGTTCTTC.

V usage is TRBV14 and J usage is TRBJ2-5; TRBD1 aligns across 8 bases. V was pared by 4 bases and J by 6 bases, with 10 bases of the junction left unmatched. Germline assignment: CDR1 SGHDN and CDR2 FVKESK. CDR3 length: 15 residues. CDR3: CASSPGPGGAKTQYF. CDR3 sequence (DNA): TGTGCCAGCAGCCCCGGACCAGGGGGCGCGAAGACCCAGTACTTC.

The chain couples TRBV5-1 to TRBJ1-4, with 7 bases fitting TRBD1. This CDR3 comprises 14 residues. Germline V gives CDR1 SGHRS, CDR2 YFSETQ. J lost 8 bases, V lost 5 bases, and 9 bases had no gene match. The CDR3 region is CASRQGHLGEKLFF. The DNA of the CDR3 is TGCGCCAGCAGACAGGGGCATTTAGGGGAAAAACTGTTTTTT.